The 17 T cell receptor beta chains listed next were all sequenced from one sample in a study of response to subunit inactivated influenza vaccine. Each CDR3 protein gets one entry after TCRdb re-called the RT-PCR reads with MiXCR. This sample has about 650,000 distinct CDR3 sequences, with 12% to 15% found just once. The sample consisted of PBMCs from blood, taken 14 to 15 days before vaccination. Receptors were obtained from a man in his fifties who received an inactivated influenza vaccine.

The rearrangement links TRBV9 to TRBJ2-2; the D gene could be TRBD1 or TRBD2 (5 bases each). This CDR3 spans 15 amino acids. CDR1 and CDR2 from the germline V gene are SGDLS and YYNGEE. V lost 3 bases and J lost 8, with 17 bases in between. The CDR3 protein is CASSASPRGTGELFF. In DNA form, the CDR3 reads TGTGCCAGCAGCGCCTCACCTCGAGGGACGGGGGAGCTGTTTTTT.

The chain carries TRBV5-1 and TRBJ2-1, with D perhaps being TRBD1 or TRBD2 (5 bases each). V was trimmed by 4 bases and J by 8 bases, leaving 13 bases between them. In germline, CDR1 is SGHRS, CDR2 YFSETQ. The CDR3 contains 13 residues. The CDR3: CASSLTGPDEQFF. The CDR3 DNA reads TGCGCCAGCAGCCTGACGGGGCCAGATGAGCAGTTCTTC.

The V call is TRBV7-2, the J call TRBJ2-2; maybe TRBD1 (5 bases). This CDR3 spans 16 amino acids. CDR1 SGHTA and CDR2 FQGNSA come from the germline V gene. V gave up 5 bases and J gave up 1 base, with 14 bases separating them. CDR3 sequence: CASSQQVGLNTGELFF. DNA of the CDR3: TGTGCCAGCAGCCAACAGGTCGGGTTGAACACCGGGGAGCTGTTTTTT.

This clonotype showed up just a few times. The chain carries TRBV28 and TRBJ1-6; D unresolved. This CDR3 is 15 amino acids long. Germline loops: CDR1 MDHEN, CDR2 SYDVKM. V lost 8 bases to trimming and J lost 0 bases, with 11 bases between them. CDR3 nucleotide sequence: TGTGCCAGCCGTGGGCTGAGCTCCTATAATTCACCCCTCCACTTT. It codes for CASRGLSSYNSPLHF.

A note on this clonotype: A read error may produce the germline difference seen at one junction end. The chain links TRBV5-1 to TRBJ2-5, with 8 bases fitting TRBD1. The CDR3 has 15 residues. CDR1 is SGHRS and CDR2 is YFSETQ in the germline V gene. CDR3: CASSVQGAGGETQCF. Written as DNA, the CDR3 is TGCGCCAGCAGCGTCCAGGGGGCTGGGGGAGAGACCCAGTGCTTC.

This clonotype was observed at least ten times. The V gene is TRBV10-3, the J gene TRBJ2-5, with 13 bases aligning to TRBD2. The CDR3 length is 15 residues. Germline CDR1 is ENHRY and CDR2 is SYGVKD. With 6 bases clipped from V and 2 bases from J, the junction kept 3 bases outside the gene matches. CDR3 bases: TGTGCCATCAGGGGACTAGCGGGGACTCAAGAGACCCAGTACTTC. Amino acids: CAIRGLAGTQETQYF.

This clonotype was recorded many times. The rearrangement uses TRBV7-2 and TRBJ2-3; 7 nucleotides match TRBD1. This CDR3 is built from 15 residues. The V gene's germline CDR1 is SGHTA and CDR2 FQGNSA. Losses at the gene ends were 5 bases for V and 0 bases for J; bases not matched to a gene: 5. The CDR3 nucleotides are TGTGCCAGCAGCCAACAGACAGGGAGCACAGATACGCAGTATTTT. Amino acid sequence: CASSQQTGSTDTQYF.

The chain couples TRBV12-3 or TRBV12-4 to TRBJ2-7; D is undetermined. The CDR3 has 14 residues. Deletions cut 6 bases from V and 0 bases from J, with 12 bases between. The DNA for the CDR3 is TGTGCCAGCAGCAAGGACCCTCGCTCCTACGAGCAGTACTTC. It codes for CASSKDPRSYEQYF.

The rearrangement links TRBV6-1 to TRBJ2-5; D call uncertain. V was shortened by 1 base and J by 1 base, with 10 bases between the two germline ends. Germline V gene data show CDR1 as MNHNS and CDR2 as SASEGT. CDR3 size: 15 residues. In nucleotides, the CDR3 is TGTGCCAGCAGTGAAGATGCTAGGGCCCAAGAGACCCAGTACTTC. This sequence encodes CASSEDARAQETQYF.

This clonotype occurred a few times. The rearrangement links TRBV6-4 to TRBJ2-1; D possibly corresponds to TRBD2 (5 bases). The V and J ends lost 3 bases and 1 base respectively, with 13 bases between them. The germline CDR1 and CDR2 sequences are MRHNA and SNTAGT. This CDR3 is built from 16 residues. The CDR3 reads CASSDEGERSYNEQFF. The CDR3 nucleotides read TGTGCCAGCAGTGATGAGGGAGAAAGGTCCTACAATGAGCAGTTCTTC.

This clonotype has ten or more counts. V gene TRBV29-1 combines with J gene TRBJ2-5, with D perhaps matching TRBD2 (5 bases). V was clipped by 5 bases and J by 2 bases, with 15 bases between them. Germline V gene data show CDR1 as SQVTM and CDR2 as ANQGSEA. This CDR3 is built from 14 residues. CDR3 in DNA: TGCAGCGTTAGAGGGATGATCGGTCAAGAGACCCAGTACTTC. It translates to CSVRGMIGQETQYF.

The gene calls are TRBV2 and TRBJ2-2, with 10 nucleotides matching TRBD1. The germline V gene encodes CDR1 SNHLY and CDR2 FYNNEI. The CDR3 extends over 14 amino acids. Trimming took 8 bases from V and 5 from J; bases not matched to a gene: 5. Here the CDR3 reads CASGGQGRTGELFF. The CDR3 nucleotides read TGTGCCAGCGGGGGACAGGGGCGGACCGGGGAGCTGTTTTTT. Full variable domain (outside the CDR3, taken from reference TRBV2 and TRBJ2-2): EPEVTQTPSHQVTQMGQEVILRCVPISNHLYFYWYRQILGQKVEFLVSFYNNEISEKSEIFDDQFSVERPDGSNFTLKIRSTKLEDSAMYFCASGGQGRTGELFFGEGSRLTVL.

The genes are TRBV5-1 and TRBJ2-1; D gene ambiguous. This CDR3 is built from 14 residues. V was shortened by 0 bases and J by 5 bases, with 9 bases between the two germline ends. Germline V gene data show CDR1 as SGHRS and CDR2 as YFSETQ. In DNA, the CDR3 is TGCGCCAGCAGCTTGGATGTGCCTCACAATGAGCAGTTCTTC. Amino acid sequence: CASSLDVPHNEQFF.

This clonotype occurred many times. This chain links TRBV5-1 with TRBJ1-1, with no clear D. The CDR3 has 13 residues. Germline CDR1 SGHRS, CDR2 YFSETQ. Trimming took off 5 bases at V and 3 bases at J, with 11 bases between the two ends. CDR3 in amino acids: CASRVQRDTEAFF. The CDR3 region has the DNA TGCGCCAGCAGGGTCCAGCGGGACACTGAAGCTTTCTTT.

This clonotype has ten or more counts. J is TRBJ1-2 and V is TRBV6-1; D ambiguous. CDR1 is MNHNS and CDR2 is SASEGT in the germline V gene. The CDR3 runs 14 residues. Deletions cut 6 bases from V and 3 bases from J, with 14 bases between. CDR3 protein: CASRTPARHYGYTF. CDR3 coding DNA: TGTGCCAGCAGGACCCCCGCCAGACACTATGGCTACACCTTC.

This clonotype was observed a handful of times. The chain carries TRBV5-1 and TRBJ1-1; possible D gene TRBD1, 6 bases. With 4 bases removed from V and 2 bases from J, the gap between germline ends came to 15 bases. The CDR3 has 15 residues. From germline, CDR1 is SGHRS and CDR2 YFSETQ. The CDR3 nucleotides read TGCGCCAGCAGCAGGAGGGGGGGTGACAACACTGAAGCTTTCTTT. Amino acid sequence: CASSRRGGDNTEAFF.

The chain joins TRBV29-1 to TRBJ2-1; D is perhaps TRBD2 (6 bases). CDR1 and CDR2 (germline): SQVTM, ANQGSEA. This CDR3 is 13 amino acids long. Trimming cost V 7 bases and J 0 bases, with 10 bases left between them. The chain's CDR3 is CSAGGDSYNEQFF. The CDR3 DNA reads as TGCAGCGCAGGCGGGGACTCCTACAATGAGCAGTTCTTC.